Listed below are T cell receptor beta chains from one sample, sequenced in a study of control samples from healthy donors and cancer patients. Here immunoSEQ multiplex PCR was the method, and the copy in TCRdb shows in-frame clones only, minus some. The data hold about 190,000 clones, with approximately 92% observed a single time. The sequenced sample consisted of blood. These receptors were collected from a man aged 18 to 29 in good health. The CDR3 runs from the conserved cysteine through the conserved F or W. The D gene is left open where the match is weak. Clone sizes are given selectively: once, few, many, or a class where the clone is expanded.

clone_size	d_call	j_call	v_call	cdr3_aa	cdr3_nt
once	.	TRBJ2-6	TRBV6-5	CASALTVSGANVLTF	TGTGCCAGCGCATTAACAGTATCTGGGGCCAACGTCCTGACTTTC
.	TRBD1	TRBJ2-2	TRBV30	CAWSELRTGETGELFF	TGTGCCTGGAGTGAATTGAGGACAGGGGAAACCGGGGAGCTGTTTTTT
.	.	TRBJ2-5	TRBV28	CASSSLQRTQYF	TGTGCCAGCAGTTCATTACAACGGACCCAGTACTTC
.	.	TRBJ2-1	TRBV6-5	CASRPTGSSYNEQFF	TGTGCCAGCAGACCCACAGGGAGCTCCTACAATGAGCAGTTCTTC
.	TRBD1	TRBJ1-1	TRBV19	CASSRGQLNTEAFF	TGTGCCAGTAGTAGGGGACAGCTAAACACTGAAGCTTTCTTT
once	.	TRBJ2-3	TRBV6-2/TRBV6-3	CASSYGQATSTDTQYF	TGTGCCAGCAGTTACGGGCAGGCCACTAGCACAGATACGCAGTATTTT
.	.	TRBJ1-5	TRBV28	CASSFLQGSWSNQPQHF	TGTGCCAGCAGTTTTCTTCAGGGGAGTTGGAGCAATCAGCCCCAGCATTTT
few	TRBD1	TRBJ1-1	TRBV3-1/TRBV3-2	CASSRLGTGNTEAFF	TGTGCCAGCAGCCGCCTCGGGACAGGGAACACTGAAGCTTTCTTT
.	.	TRBJ1-2	TRBV4-1	CASSQDPGEVYGYTF	TGCGCCAGCAGCCAAGACCCGGGAGAGGTCTATGGCTACACCTTC
once	.	TRBJ2-3	TRBV27	CATHSFRGDTQYF	TGTGCCACCCACTCGTTCAGGGGTGATACGCAGTATTTT
.	.	TRBJ1-2	TRBV14	CASSQDRSALYGYTF	TGTGCCAGCAGCCAAGATAGGTCGGCGCTGTATGGCTACACCTTC
.	TRBD2	TRBJ2-7	TRBV5-5	CASSSRTSGGSSSYEQYF	TGTGCCAGCAGCTCTCGGACTAGCGGGGGGTCGAGCTCCTACGAGCAGTACTTC
.	TRBD1	TRBJ2-7	TRBV5-5	CASSLEGQGSYEQYF	TGTGCCAGCAGCTTGGAAGGACAGGGCTCCTACGAGCAGTACTTC
once	TRBD1	TRBJ2-3	TRBV10-3	CATKGQASTDTQYF	TGTGCCACCAAGGGACAGGCTAGCACAGATACGCAGTATTTT
.	.	TRBJ1-5	TRBV6-5	CASSTEGGSNQPQHF	TGTGCCAGCAGCACCGAGGGGGGGAGCAATCAGCCCCAGCATTTT
.	.	TRBJ2-7	TRBV2	CASRADPYEQYF	TGTGCCAGCCGGGCAGACCCCTACGAGCAGTACTTC
.	.	TRBJ2-7	TRBV30	CAWRRQASSYEQYF	TGTGCCTGGAGGAGACAGGCTAGCTCCTACGAGCAGTACTTC
.	.	TRBJ1-3	TRBV6-5	CASSIQPGVGNTIYF	TGTGCCAGCAGCATCCAGCCAGGGGTCGGAAACACCATATATTTT
.	TRBD2	TRBJ2-5	TRBV5-1	CASSSKLSSGGQGETQYF	TGCGCCAGCAGCTCAAAACTCTCTAGCGGGGGCCAGGGGGAGACCCAGTACTTC
.	.	TRBJ2-3	TRBV5-1	CASSLVRPPSTDTQYF	TGCGCCAGCAGCTTGGTGCGACCGCCTAGCACAGATACGCAGTATTTT
few	TRBD1	TRBJ2-5	TRBV12-5	CASGLVPDGQGAVETQYF	TGTGCTAGTGGTTTGGTACCTGATGGACAGGGGGCTGTGGAGACCCAGTACTTC
.	.	TRBJ1-1	TRBV7-9	CAGSLIETAENAEAFF	TGTGCCGGCAGCTTAATCGAGACAGCGGAAAACGCTGAAGCTTTCTTT
.	.	TRBJ1-1	TRBV14	CASSQLDFRWSTEAFF	TGTGCCAGCAGCCAACTAGACTTTCGTTGGAGCACTGAAGCTTTCTTT
.	.	TRBJ1-2	TRBV6-4	CASSSGGGYTF	TGTGCCAGCAGTTCCGGTGGTGGCTACACCTTC
.	.	TRBJ1-1	TRBV6-6	CAGTPAGGDTEAFF	TGTGCCGGCACCCCTGCGGGGGGGGACACTGAAGCTTTCTTT
.	.	TRBJ1-2	TRBV13	CASSLEEGHGYTF	TGTGCCAGCAGCTTAGAGGAGGGTCATGGCTACACCTTC
few	.	TRBJ1-6	TRBV2	CASSVAYKDSPLHF	TGTGCCAGCAGTGTCGCATACAAAGATTCACCCCTCCACTTT
.	.	TRBJ1-3	TRBV18	CASSLQGSGNTIYF	TGTGCCAGCTCACTACAGGGTTCTGGAAACACCATATATTTT
once	TRBD2	TRBJ2-3	TRBV5-1	CASSIGLAGTSDTQYF	TGCGCCAGCAGCATTGGACTAGCGGGTACATCAGATACGCAGTATTTT
.	.	TRBJ1-1	TRBV27	CASHSGGANTEAFF	TGTGCCAGCCATAGCGGCGGGGCTAACACTGAAGCTTTCTTT
.	TRBD1	TRBJ2-7	TRBV12-5	CAGNDRDPNDEQYF	TGTGCTGGGAACGACAGGGACCCTAACGACGAGCAGTACTTC
.	.	TRBJ1-2	TRBV30	CAWSRRGGPYGYTF	TGTGCCTGGAGCAGAAGGGGGGGCCCCTATGGCTACACCTTC
.	.	TRBJ1-2	TRBV30	CASRVGYGYTF	TGTGCCTCCCGAGTCGGTTATGGCTACACCTTC
.	.	TRBJ2-1	TRBV18	CASSPQEGVRDEQFF	TGTGCCAGCTCACCACAGGAGGGTGTCAGGGATGAGCAGTTCTTC
.	.	TRBJ2-3	TRBV5-4	CASSLHADTQYF	TGTGCCAGCAGCTTACATGCGGATACGCAGTATTTT
once	.	TRBJ1-6	TRBV12-3/TRBV12-4	CASSQKYNSPLHF	TGTGCCAGCAGTCAGAAATATAATTCACCCCTCCACTTT
.	.	TRBJ1-2	TRBV11-2	CASSVQGYGYTF	TGTGCCAGCAGCGTTCAAGGCTATGGCTACACCTTC
.	.	TRBJ1-2	TRBV5-1	CASSFLGGGYTF	TGCGCCAGCAGCTTTCTGGGTGGAGGCTACACCTTC
.	TRBD1	TRBJ1-2	TRBV27	CASSPRQGASASYNYGYTF	TGTGCCAGCAGTCCCAGACAGGGGGCCTCGGCATCATACAACTATGGCTACACCTTC
.	TRBD1	TRBJ1-1	TRBV11-2	CASSSSDRGSEAFF	TGTGCCAGCAGCTCCTCGGACAGGGGCTCTGAAGCTTTCTTT
.	.	TRBJ1-2	TRBV6-1	CASSEWSGYTF	TGTGCCAGCAGTGAATGGTCCGGCTACACCTTC
.	.	TRBJ2-2	TRBV7-9	CASSLVGDTGELFF	TGTGCCAGCAGCTTAGTAGGGGACACCGGGGAGCTGTTTTTT
.	.	TRBJ1-1	TRBV21-1	CASHTRDRGTEAFF	TGTGCCAGCCATACCCGGGACAGGGGCACTGAAGCTTTCTTT
.	.	TRBJ1-2	TRBV5-8	CASTRMWGIGGYTF	TGTGCCAGCACCCGCATGTGGGGAATAGGTGGCTACACCTTC
.	TRBD2	TRBJ2-1	TRBV7-9	CASSLAFGLAGGDEQFF	TGTGCCAGCAGCTTAGCCTTTGGGCTAGCGGGGGGGGATGAGCAGTTCTTC
.	.	TRBJ1-1	TRBV2	CASSVGRSRAFF	TGTGCCAGCAGTGTAGGTCGGAGCCGAGCTTTCTTT
.	.	TRBJ1-2	TRBV15	CATSRDLFGDGYTF	TGTGCCACCAGCAGAGATCTTTTTGGGGATGGCTACACCTTC
.	TRBD2	TRBJ2-3	TRBV25-1	CASSETSGGAFTQYF	TGTGCCAGCAGTGAAACTAGCGGGGGGGCTTTTACGCAGTATTTT
.	.	TRBJ2-5	TRBV24-1	CATSDSEGAREETQYF	TGTGCCACCAGTGATTCGGAGGGGGCGCGGGAAGAGACCCAGTACTTC
.	TRBD1	TRBJ1-5	TRBV2	CASNTGGAGGGQPQHF	TGTGCCAGCAATACAGGGGGCGCGGGAGGTGGTCAGCCCCAGCATTTT
.	.	TRBJ1-1	TRBV5-6	CASSLVQGLGGPNTEAFF	TGTGCCAGCAGCTTGGTGCAGGGGCTGGGGGGACCGAACACTGAAGCTTTCTTT
.	.	TRBJ2-7	TRBV18	CASSPIPNGAAEQYF	TGTGCCAGCTCACCTATCCCGAACGGGGCGGCCGAGCAGTACTTC